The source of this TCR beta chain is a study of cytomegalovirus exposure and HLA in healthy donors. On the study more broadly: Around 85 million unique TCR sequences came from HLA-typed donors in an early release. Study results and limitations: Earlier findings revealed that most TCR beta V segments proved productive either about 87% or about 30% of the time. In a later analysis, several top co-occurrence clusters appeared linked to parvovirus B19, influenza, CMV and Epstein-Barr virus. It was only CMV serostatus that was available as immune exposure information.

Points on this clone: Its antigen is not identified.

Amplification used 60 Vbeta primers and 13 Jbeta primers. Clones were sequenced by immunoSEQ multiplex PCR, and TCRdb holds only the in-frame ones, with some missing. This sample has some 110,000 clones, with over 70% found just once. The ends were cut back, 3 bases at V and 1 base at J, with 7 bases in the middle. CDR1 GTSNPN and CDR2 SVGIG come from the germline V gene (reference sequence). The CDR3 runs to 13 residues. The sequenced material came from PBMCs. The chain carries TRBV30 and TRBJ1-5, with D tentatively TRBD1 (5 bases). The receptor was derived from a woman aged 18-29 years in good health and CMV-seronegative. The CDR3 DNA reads TGTGCCTGGAGCACAGGCAGCAATCAGCCCCAGCATTTT. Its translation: CAWSTGSNQPQHF.